This T cell receptor (beta chain) was observed in a study of blood T cell repertoires in COVID-19 (dated by TCRdb to 2019 to 2021). Notes on the research overall: The collaborator samples originated in the United States, Italy and Spain and spanned the acute and convalescent phases of COVID-19. The material from the prospective study consisted of cDNA or gDNA derived from T cells, B-cell-depleted T cells, or PBMCs. The dataset comprised deeply sampled blood TCRbeta repertoires from subjects exposed to, actively infected with, or recovered from COVID-19. The repertoires were released in a freely available public database meant as a resource for research on the immune response to SARS-CoV-2. Samples came from the ongoing ImmuneRACE study (first 160 participants) plus 1,254 subjects from 6 global collaborators. The sample metadata nearly always contained a de-identified subject ID, COVID-19 status, age in years and sex. HLA class I and class II types, where available, came from metadata supplied by the sample provider rather than from assay-based typing. Overall study results and their limits: The quantity of clinical and demographic metadata differed by source and by participant and was supplied without curation.

Another Seattle source contributed samples from volunteer blood donors who had recovered from COVID-19. Whole blood was collected in K2EDTA tubes by collaborating institutions according to the institutions' own protocols. Collaborator samples were shipped for TCRbeta analysis as frozen whole blood, isolated PBMCs, or DNA extracted from either sample type. From a lookup of the germline V gene (reference sequence), CDR1 and CDR2 are SSHAT and FNYEAQ. Taken from cysteine to phenylalanine, the CDR3 has 14 residues. The read is trimmed to its CDR3 DNA, 42 bases read in frame from base 1. From V the trimming removes 5 bases and from J it removes 6 bases, while the gene matches leave 6 bases of the junction unaccounted for. This clone occurred a few times. Its antigen is unknown. No base quality values were provided; no much bigger clone lies one nucleotide off. TCRbeta CDR3 regions were amplified from genomic DNA by means of the immunoSEQ Assay, a bias-controlled multiplex PCR. The original methods were these. The number of nucleated cells in each sample was estimated from the amplification of reference gene primers within the assay. To quantify the absolute abundance of each unique TCRbeta CDR3 rearrangement, sequence reads were collapsed and filtered. For each sample, productive Simpson clonality was calculated by taking the square root of Simpson's diversity index across productive rearrangements. TCRdb limited this immuneACCESS table to in-frame rearrangements with V and J called. A share of clones is missing; checked studies link under half to unresolved V genes, and the rest is unexplained. The V and J calls and clone size were taken over from that table, and D and trimming were inferred from the DNA. Recorded for this sample are 130,000 to 150,000 clones; over 70% of them occurred a single time. Around 3.4% of the sample rests with the top ten.

The sequence links TRBV7-7 to TRBJ2-1, with 8 bases in between that match TRBD1. This TCR was sampled from a man between 65 and 85 years old who had recovered from COVID-19. Sequencing input: peripheral blood. CDR3 loop: CASSPLTGANEQFF. In nucleotide form, the sequence is TGTGCCAGCAGCCCGCTGACAGGGGCCAATGAGCAGTTCTTC.